These 5 T cell receptor beta chains were all obtained from the same sample, sequenced in a study of shared clonotypes between healthy human individuals. CD45RO-negative CD8 cells positively selected for CCR7 made up the naive population, which excluded terminally differentiated effector memory CD45RA+ cells. The protocol was immunoSEQ multiplex PCR, while the TCRdb copy is restricted to in-frame clones and leaves out a portion. This sample carries hundreds of thousands of clones, roughly 95% of them seen once, and the ten largest clones take 0.095% to 0.13%. Sequencing input: naive CD8+ T cells sorted from blood. The origin of the receptors is a woman aged 25 to 39 in good health.

The chain employs TRBV11-2 and TRBJ2-7, with a weak D call TRBD1 (6 bases). Deletions cut 4 bases from V and 6 bases from J, with 13 bases between. Germline assignment: CDR1 SGHAT and CDR2 FQNNGV. CDR3 length: 13 residues. CDR3 bases: TGTGCCAGCAGCTGGGGGCAGACATCCGAGCAGTACTTC. This gives the protein CASSWGQTSEQYF.

The V and J genes are TRBV7-9 and TRBJ2-5, with 12 bases fitting TRBD2. V lost 5 bases to trimming and J lost 0 bases; unmatched junction nucleotides: 4. This CDR3 has 16 residues. Germline V gives CDR1 SEHNR, CDR2 FQNEAQ (reference sequence). This chain's CDR3 is CASSTRTSGNQETQYF. CDR3 nucleotides: TGTGCCAGCAGCACCCGGACTAGCGGGAACCAAGAGACCCAGTACTTC.

The rearrangement joins TRBV4-1 to TRBJ2-7; D perhaps matches TRBD1 (5 bases). The CDR3 length is 13 residues. V was trimmed by 3 bases and J by 2 bases, leaving 8 bases between them. Germline lookup yields CDR1 MGHRA and CDR2 YSYEKL. The CDR3 loop is CASSQGPTYEQYF. For the CDR3, the DNA is TGCGCCAGCAGCCAGGGGCCTACCTACGAGCAGTACTTC.

CDR3 nucleotide sequence: TGCGCCAGTCAGGACAGGGCCGGGGAGCAGTACTTC. Translating gives CASQDRAGEQYF. The chain joins TRBV5-1 to TRBJ2-7; 8 nucleotides match TRBD1. Germline CDR1 reads SGHRS; CDR2 reads YFSETQ. V was clipped by 8 bases and J by 7 bases; unmatched bases: 8. The CDR3 consists of 12 residues.

The chain links TRBV7-9 to TRBJ2-5; TRBD2 matches 8 bases. This CDR3 contains 13 residues. The trim removed 4 bases at V and 5 bases at J, leaving 3 bases unmatched. CDR1 and CDR2 (germline): SEHNR, FQNEAQ (reference sequence). CDR3 nucleotide sequence: TGTGCCAGCAGCTGGACGGGGGGGGAGACCCAGTACTTC. Amino acid sequence: CASSWTGGETQYF.